Given below is one TCR beta chain in context. Following RNA extraction, reverse transcription yielded cDNA that acted as the sequencing template. TCRdb's table, derived via immunoSEQ multiplex PCR, lists solely in-frame clones and lacks some. This table has around 100,000 clones, about 60% appearing once. These data are taken from a study of CD8+ T cells in alopecia areata. V was clipped by 3 bases and J by 0 bases, with 6 bases between them. The CDR3 is made up of 15 amino acids. CDR1 SGHTA and CDR2 FQGNSA come from the germline V gene. The material sequenced was CD4+ T cells sorted from blood. This clonotype was obtained from a human donor in good health. The chain links TRBV7-2 to TRBJ1-6; D is ambiguous. CDR3 nucleotide sequence: TGTGCCAGCAGCTTGGGAAGCTCCTATAATTCACCCCTCCACTTT. Its protein product is CASSLGSSYNSPLHF.